This T cell receptor beta chain was sequenced for a study of shared clonotypes between healthy human individuals. CD45RO-negative CD8 cells positively selected for CCR7 made up the naive population, which excluded terminally differentiated effector memory CD45RA+ cells. Every one of the donors was a Caucasian adult that lived in Nashville, Tennessee. Study-wide results and limits: Genetic and exposure-history diversity was limited by the small donor number. Across a few donors, naive CD4 shared roughly 5%, naive CD8 around 4%, memory CD4 2.3%, memory CD8 approximately 0.4%.

As regards this clone: Its target is unknown.

The table came from immunoSEQ multiplex PCR; TCRdb's copy has only in-frame clones and leaves some out. The data contain about 1,800,000 clones, approximately 94% of them singletons. With 5 bases clipped from V and 7 bases from J, the junction kept 11 bases outside the gene matches. Germline-derived CDR1 and CDR2 are PRHDT and FYEKMQ (reference sequence). The CDR3 is 15 residues long. This TCR was recovered from a young man in good health. Material: naive CD8+ T cells sorted from blood. The chain joins TRBV13 to TRBJ2-1; 7 nucleotides line up with TRBD2. In DNA form, the CDR3 reads TGTGCCAGCAGCGCGGGACTATTCGGCCTGAATGAGCAGTTCTTC. This sequence encodes CASSAGLFGLNEQFF. Together with reference TRBV13 and TRBJ2-1, the CDR3 gives the full variable domain: AAGVIQSPRHLIKEKRETATLKCYPIPRHDTVYWYQQGPGQDPQFLISFYEKMQSDKGSIPDRFSAQQFSDYHSELNMSSLELGDSALYFCASSAGLFGLNEQFFGPGTRLTVL.